The 8 T cell receptor beta chains presented below share a single source sample, sequenced in a study of blood T cell repertoires in COVID-19. Some clones are missing from TCRdb's copy, which holds only in-frame ones; the method was immunoSEQ multiplex PCR. The sample lists more than 95,000 clones; 82% were seen once. The sequenced material came from peripheral blood. The source is an elderly man with acute or convalescent COVID-19.

Note on this clone: This specimen includes other DNA sequences encoding the same CDR3. The chain uses TRBV28 and TRBJ1-5; no firm D call. CDR1 and CDR2 from the germline V gene are MDHEN and SYDVKM. The CDR3 loop spans 14 amino acids. V lost 6 bases and J lost 0, with 9 bases in between. The CDR3 sequence is CASSRTGSNQPQHF. The CDR3 DNA reads as TGTGCCAGCAGCCGGACTGGTAGCAATCAGCCCCAGCATTTT.

This clone was observed a few times. This rearrangement joins TRBV20-1 to TRBJ1-2; possible D gene TRBD1, 6 bases. Germline CDR1 DFQATT, CDR2 SNEGSKA (reference sequence). The CDR3 covers 15 residues. V lost 3 bases to trimming and J lost 2 bases, with 16 bases between them. CDR3 protein: CSASGGQTNNYGYTF. The CDR3 DNA is TGCAGTGCTAGTGGTGGACAGACGAACAACTATGGCTACACCTTC.

The chain employs TRBV19 and TRBJ1-6; weak D call: TRBD1 (6 bases). The CDR3 totals 17 residues. V dropped 6 bases and J dropped 6 bases, with 21 bases sitting between them. In germline, CDR1 is LNHDA, CDR2 SQIVND (reference sequence). The CDR3 DNA reads TGTGCCAGTAGGAATACCATACAGGGAACAATTAATTCACCCCTCCACTTT. This codes for CASRNTIQGTINSPLHF.

The V and J genes are TRBV15 and TRBJ1-2; D is ambiguous. Looked up from germline, CDR1 is LNHNV and CDR2 is YYDKDF (reference sequence). Deletions cut 2 bases from V and 2 bases from J, with 9 bases between. The CDR3 loop spans 14 amino acids. CDR3 sequence (DNA): TGTGCCACCAGCAGATCCCCCTCCAACTATGGCTACACCTTC. Its protein is CATSRSPSNYGYTF.

The rearrangement links TRBV11-3 to TRBJ2-2; TRBD2 is a possible D gene (7 bases). V was shortened by 6 bases and J by 3 bases, with 14 bases between the two germline ends. Germline CDR1 and CDR2: SGHNT and YENEEA. CDR3 size: 15 residues. CDR3: CASSKGGEDTGELFF. CDR3 DNA: TGTGCCAGCAGTAAAGGGGGGGAGGACACCGGGGAGCTGTTTTTT.

The J gene is TRBJ2-7, the V gene TRBV9; D is possibly TRBD1 (5 bases). This CDR3 is built from 13 residues. Germline V CDR1 and CDR2: SGDLS, YYNGEE. V gave up 7 bases and J gave up 3 bases, with 14 bases separating them. The CDR3 protein is CASGSGLGYEQYF. CDR3 coding DNA: TGTGCCAGCGGGTCAGGGCTAGGCTACGAGCAGTACTTC.

In this sample, this clone turned up many times. The rearrangement joins TRBV4-1 to TRBJ1-2; TRBD1 matches 7 bases. Germline V gives CDR1 MGHRA, CDR2 YSYEKL. This CDR3 has 14 residues. The ends lost 8 bases at V and 7 bases at J; junction bases unmatched: 13. The CDR3 region has the DNA TGCGCCAGCCAACCTCTAGGGGGCCTTCTTGGCTACACCTTC. Protein product: CASQPLGGLLGYTF.

This clone has just one count. V and J are TRBV4-3 and TRBJ2-7, with D uncertain. The CDR3 extends over 14 amino acids. Trimming pared 1 base from V and 4 bases from J, leaving 11 bases between. CDR1 LGHNA and CDR2 YSLEER come from the germline V gene. The CDR3: CASSQATSGYEQYF. The CDR3 nucleotides are TGCGCCAGCAGCCAAGCTACCTCCGGGTACGAGCAGTACTTC.